This T cell receptor (beta chain) was recorded in a study of T cell responses to AZD1222 COVID-19 vaccine. Study as a whole: Analyses pooled second doses at about 4 or about 12 weeks.

The CDR3 is 16 amino acids. Trimming shortened V by 0 bases and J by 4 bases, and 13 bases separated the two germline ends. Per the germline V gene, CDR1 is LGHNA and CDR2 is YSLEER. Study conclusions and caveats: Repertoires were collected only later (after the peak T cell response had occurred). Donors were largely white British and mainly female; clonal diversity was possibly underestimated.

Generated by immunoSEQ multiplex PCR, the TCRdb table keeps only in-frame clones and is missing some. Among more than 140,000 clones listed, 89% were seen once. In the case of this clone: Its antigen remains unidentified.

This sample comprised peripheral blood, obtained on day 0 of AZD1222 vaccination. The J gene is TRBJ2-1, the V gene TRBV4-3; possible D gene TRBD2, 6 bases. This TCR came from an adult in good health. In DNA, the CDR3 is TGCGCCAGCAGCCAAGATAAGGCAGGGAGGTACAATGAGCAGTTCTTC. Translating gives CASSQDKAGRYNEQFF.